Reported below is one T cell receptor (beta chain). Germline V gives CDR1 SGHRS, CDR2 YFSETQ. Losses at the gene ends were 4 bases for V and 8 bases for J; bases not matched to a gene: 11. The CDR3 consists of 16 residues. The data were taken from a study of PD-1 blockade in classical Hodgkin lymphoma. Method: immunoSEQ multiplex PCR; TCRdb's copy keeps in-frame clones and lacks some. The sample lists over 50,000 clones; about 89% were seen once. Specified time point: cycle 4 day 1 (C4D1), after less than 7 weeks of nivolumab. There was relapse after autologous stem cell transplantation in every patient, and there was variation in brentuximab vedotin exposure.

This TCR was sampled from a human donor with classical Hodgkin lymphoma. The specimen was peripheral blood mononuclear cells (PBMCs), collected before the fourth cycle of nivolumab. The chain couples TRBV5-1 to TRBJ1-6, with TRBD1 matching 8 bases. For the CDR3, the DNA is TGCGCCAGCAGCAGCGCATTCACAGGGGGGGATTCACCCCTCCACTTT. As protein: CASSSAFTGGDSPLHF.